These 7 T cell receptor beta chains originate from one sample sequenced in a study of blood T cells in healthy people across ages. Combining a sample-barcoded 5' primer with a J-beta primer mix, a second PCR ran for roughly 7 to 11 cycles. TCRdb ran MiXCR on the 5' RACE reads and lists one entry per CDR3 protein. The sample lists hundreds of thousands of distinct CDR3 sequences, 58% occurring once. Source material: blood. The receptors stem from a man aged 55 to 70 in good health.

This clonotype was counted only a few times. The chain uses TRBV9 and TRBJ2-6; TRBD2 aligns across 12 bases. Germline-derived CDR1 and CDR2 are SGDLS and YYNGEE. The CDR3 covers 18 residues. V trimming: 0 bases; J trimming: 2 bases; junction bases outside the gene matches: 3. The chain's CDR3 is CASSVETSGGTGANVLTF. DNA for the CDR3: TGTGCCAGCAGCGTAGAAACTAGCGGGGGGACTGGGGCCAACGTCCTGACTTTC. The variable domain in full, completed from reference TRBV9 and TRBJ2-6, reads DSGVTQTPKHLITATGQRVTLRCSPRSGDLSVYWYQQSLDQGLQFLIQYYNGEERAKGNILERFSAQQFPDLHSELNLSSLELGDSALYFCASSVETSGGTGANVLTFGAGSRLTVL.

This clonotype was counted a few times. The chain employs TRBV20-1 and TRBJ2-5; 9 bases agree with TRBD1. Germline loops: CDR1 DFQATT, CDR2 SNEGSKA (reference sequence). Losses at the gene ends were 6 bases for V and 5 bases for J; bases not matched to a gene: 7. CDR3 length equals 13 residues. CDR3 DNA sequence: TGCAGTGCGTTACAGGGGGCAGGCGAGACCCAGTACTTC. Amino acid sequence: CSALQGAGETQYF.

The gene calls are TRBV7-9 and TRBJ2-1, with no clear D. Trimming cost V 4 bases and J 10 bases, with 17 bases left between them. Looked up from germline, CDR1 is SEHNR and CDR2 is FQNEAQ (reference sequence). The CDR3 contains 14 residues. Here the CDR3 reads CASSSLIIRTEQFF. The CDR3 region has the DNA TGTGCCAGCAGCTCCTTGATAATCCGGACCGAGCAGTTCTTC.

Comments on this clonotype: Just one base apart from a much larger clone, this may be a read error. This chain uses TRBV20-1 with TRBJ2-5; 12 positions agree with TRBD2. CDR1 is DFQATT, CDR2 SNEGSKA, per germline (reference sequence). The CDR3 has 12 residues. The CDR3 nucleotides are TGCAGTGTTCCTAGCGGGGGGGAGACCCGGTACTTC. It encodes CSVPSGGETRYF.

CDR3 DNA sequence: TGTGCCAGCAGCCAAGACTCGGACAGGGCCGGGGGCTACACCTTC. Translated: CASSQDSDRAGGYTF. This chain joins TRBV4-2 and TRBJ1-2; 8 nucleotides match TRBD1. Germline values: CDR1 LGHNA, CDR2 YNFKEQ. Unmatched junction bases numbered 8, after V lost 0 bases and J lost 8 bases. The CDR3 contains 15 residues.

The rearrangement uses TRBV25-1 and TRBJ2-5; possibly TRBD1 for D (7 bases). The CDR3 has 15 residues. V was cut by 1 base and J by 2 bases, with 11 bases left in between. Germline CDR1 is MGHDK and CDR2 is SYGVNS. The CDR3 loop reads CASSESGGGQETQYF. The CDR3 DNA reads as TGTGCCAGCAGTGAATCAGGGGGAGGTCAAGAGACCCAGTACTTC.

The chain has TRBV20-1 and TRBJ2-3; D might be TRBD1 (6 bases). The V gene's germline CDR1 is DFQATT and CDR2 SNEGSKA (reference sequence). The CDR3 totals 15 residues. Trimming pared 3 bases from V and 0 bases from J, leaving 13 bases between. The CDR3 protein is CSASSGTTSTDTQYF. The CDR3 DNA sequence: TGCAGTGCTAGTTCCGGGACAACCAGCACAGATACGCAGTATTTT.